This TCR beta chain comes out of a study of Ad26.COV2.S vaccination and SARS-CoV-2 variants. Study-wide context: Ad26.COV2.S was injected intramuscularly once or twice, 56 days apart.

Treatment reported: around 19 received Ad26.COV2.S at low or high dose, single or two shots; several received placebo; per-sample allocation not given. The samples date from day 63 after the first vaccine or placebo injection. Wuhan-strain spike was delivered by a replication-incompetent Ad26 vector. The protocol was immunoSEQ multiplex PCR, while the TCRdb copy is restricted to in-frame clones and leaves out a portion. The data show around 270,000 clones, around 88% seen once. Study conclusions and caveats: Non-spike TCR breadth was similar in vaccine and placebo recipients.

About this clone itself: The antigen remains unidentified.

The receptor was derived from a person between 18 and 60 years old who received the Ad26.COV2.S COVID-19 vaccine or a placebo. The sample was peripheral blood, taken in a trial of Ad26.COV2.S vaccine versus placebo.

The CDR3 DNA reads as TGTGCCAGCAAGTCTGCTGACAGGGGGAACACTGAAGCTTTCTTT. Translated: CASKSADRGNTEAFF. The chain couples TRBV9 to TRBJ1-1; 8 positions match TRBD1. Germline V lookup: CDR1 SGDLS, CDR2 YYNGEE. The CDR3 loop spans 15 amino acids. The trim removed 6 bases at V and 1 base at J, leaving 8 bases unmatched. Complete variable domain (other parts from reference TRBV9 and TRBJ1-1): DSGVTQTPKHLITATGQRVTLRCSPRSGDLSVYWYQQSLDQGLQFLIQYYNGEERAKGNILERFSAQQFPDLHSELNLSSLELGDSALYFCASKSADRGNTEAFFGQGTRLTVV.